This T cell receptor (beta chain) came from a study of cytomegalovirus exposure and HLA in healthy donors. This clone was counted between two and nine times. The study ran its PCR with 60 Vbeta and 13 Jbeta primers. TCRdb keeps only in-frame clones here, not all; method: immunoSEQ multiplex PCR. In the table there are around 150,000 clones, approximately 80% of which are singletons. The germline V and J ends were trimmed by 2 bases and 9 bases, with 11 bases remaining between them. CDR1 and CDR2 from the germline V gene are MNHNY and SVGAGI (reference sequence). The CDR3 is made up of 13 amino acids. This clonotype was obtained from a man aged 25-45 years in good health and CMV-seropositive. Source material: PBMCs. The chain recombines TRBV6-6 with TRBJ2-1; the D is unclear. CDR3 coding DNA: TGTGCCAGCAGTTACGTGAGAGGTGGTGAGCAGTTCTTC. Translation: CASSYVRGGEQFF.